Listed here are 7 T cell receptor beta chains from one sample, sequenced in a study of response to subunit inactivated influenza vaccine. TCRdb processed the RT-PCR reads anew with MiXCR; each CDR3 protein has one entry. Found here are over 400,000 distinct CDR3 sequences, approximately 9.9% of them singletons; the top ten hold 12%. The sequences come from PBMCs from blood, collected 45 days after vaccination. The receptors derive from a man between 45 and 60 years old who received an inactivated influenza vaccine.

This clonotype turned up a few times. The CDR3 sequence is CSALQGSSYNEQFF. CDR3 sequence (DNA): TGCAGCGCCCTACAGGGGAGCTCCTACAATGAGCAGTTCTTC. The chain carries TRBV29-1 and TRBJ2-1, with 7 bases that match TRBD1. This CDR3 contains 14 residues. Trimming removed 7 bases from V and 0 bases from J; junction bases left unmatched: 6. Germline V gene lookup returns CDR1 SQVTM and CDR2 ANQGSEA.

The table lists this clonotype with many counts. This rearrangement joins TRBV12-3 or TRBV12-4 to TRBJ1-3; no reliable D call. V lost 7 bases and J lost 0, with 19 bases in between. The CDR3 covers 17 residues. The CDR3 nucleotides are TGTGCCAGCACCCACGACCAGACGGAGCTCTCTGGAAACACCATATATTTT. Protein sequence: CASTHDQTELSGNTIYF.

J is TRBJ2-7 and V is TRBV12-3 or TRBV12-4, with TRBD1 identical over 8 bases. This CDR3 region has 14 residues. Trimming cost V 5 bases and J 3 bases; bases outside gene matches: 6. The chain's CDR3 is CASSQDRAVYEQYF. CDR3 sequence (DNA): TGTGCCAGCAGTCAGGACAGGGCGGTCTACGAGCAGTACTTC.

This clonotype has more than one count but fewer than ten. V is TRBV4-3 and J is TRBJ2-7, with D possibly being TRBD1 (5 bases). The length of the CDR3 is 17 residues. Between the trimmed V and J ends, which lost 0 bases and 0 bases, there was a span of 15 bases. CDR1 is LGHNA, CDR2 YSLEER, per germline. CDR3 bases: TGCGCCAGCAGCCAAGATACCGAGGACAAGAGCTCCTACGAGCAGTACTTC. This gives the protein CASSQDTEDKSSYEQYF.

This clonotype was detected ten times or more. This chain links TRBV20-1 with TRBJ1-2, with D unresolved. The V end lost 3 bases, the J end lost 5 bases, and 13 bases lay between the germline ends. Germline-derived CDR1 and CDR2 are DFQATT and SNEGSKA (reference sequence). The CDR3 has 13 residues. CDR3 nucleotide sequence: TGCAGTGCTAGCAGCGGGAAGAATTATGGCTACACCTTC. Its translation is CSASSGKNYGYTF.

This clonotype has just a few counts. The rearrangement links TRBV7-9 to TRBJ1-4, with 10 bases fitting TRBD1. V dropped 5 bases and J dropped 3; count of bases not matched to a gene: 6. CDR1 and CDR2 (germline): SEHNR, FQNEAQ (reference sequence). The CDR3 contains 16 residues. This CDR3 reads CASSPGQGRPNEKLFF. The CDR3 DNA reads TGTGCCAGCAGCCCGGGACAGGGGAGGCCTAATGAAAAACTGTTTTTT.

This clonotype was seen repeatedly, ten times or more. The gene calls are TRBV5-1 and TRBJ1-1; D unclear. Germline V CDR1 and CDR2: SGHRS, YFSETQ. CDR3 length equals 14 residues. V was cut by 4 bases and J by 1 base, with 11 bases left in between. CDR3 nucleotide sequence: TGCGCCAGCAGCGAGTCGGAGAAGAACACTGAAGCTTTCTTT. Translating it yields CASSESEKNTEAFF.